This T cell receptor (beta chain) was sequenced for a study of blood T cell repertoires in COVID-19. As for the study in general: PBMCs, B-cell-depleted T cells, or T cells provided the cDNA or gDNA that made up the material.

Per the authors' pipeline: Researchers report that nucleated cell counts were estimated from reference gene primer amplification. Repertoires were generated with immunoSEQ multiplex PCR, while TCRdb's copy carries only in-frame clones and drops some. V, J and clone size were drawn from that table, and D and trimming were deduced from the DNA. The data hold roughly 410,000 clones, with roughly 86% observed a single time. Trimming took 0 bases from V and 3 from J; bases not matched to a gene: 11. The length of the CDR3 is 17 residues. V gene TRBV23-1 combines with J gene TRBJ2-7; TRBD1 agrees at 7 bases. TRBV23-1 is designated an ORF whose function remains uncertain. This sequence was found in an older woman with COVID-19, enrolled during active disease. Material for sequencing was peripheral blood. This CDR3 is CASSQSRGTVPLYEQYF. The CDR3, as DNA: TGCGCCAGCAGTCAATCGAGGGGGACAGTTCCTCTCTACGAGCAGTACTTC.